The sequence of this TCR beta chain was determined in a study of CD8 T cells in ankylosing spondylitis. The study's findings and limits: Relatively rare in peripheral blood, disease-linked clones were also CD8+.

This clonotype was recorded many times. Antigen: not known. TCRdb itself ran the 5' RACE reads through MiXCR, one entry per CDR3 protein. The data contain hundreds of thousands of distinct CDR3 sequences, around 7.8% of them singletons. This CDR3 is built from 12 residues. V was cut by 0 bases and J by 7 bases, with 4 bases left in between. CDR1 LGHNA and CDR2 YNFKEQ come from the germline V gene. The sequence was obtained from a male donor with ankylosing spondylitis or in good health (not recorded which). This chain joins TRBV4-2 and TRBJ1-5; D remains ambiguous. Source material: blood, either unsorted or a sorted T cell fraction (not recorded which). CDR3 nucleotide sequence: TGTGCCAGCAGCCAAGACCAACAGCCCCAGCATTTT. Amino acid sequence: CASSQDQQPQHF.